These 25 T cell receptor beta chains were sequenced from one sample in a study of blood T cell repertoires in COVID-19. TCRdb's table, derived via immunoSEQ multiplex PCR, lists solely in-frame clones and lacks some. This table has 190,000 or so clones, more than 75% appearing once. Material: peripheral blood. All receptors derive from a woman in her late teens or twenties who had recovered from COVID-19.

The chain recombines TRBV28 with TRBJ2-1; the match to TRBD2 covers 10 bases. The V and J ends lost 7 bases and 9 bases, in that order; junction bases with no gene match: 12. Germline CDR1 and CDR2: MDHEN and SYDVKM. This CDR3 has 15 amino acids. The CDR3 bases are TGTGCCAGCACAGACGCGACTAGCGGGTTCCGTGAGCAGTTCTTC. It specifies CASTDATSGFREQFF.

J is TRBJ2-5 and V is TRBV11-3; no clear D. V was clipped by 3 bases and J by 1 base, with 3 bases between them. Germline V gives CDR1 SGHNT, CDR2 YENEEA. The CDR3 sequence is 12 residues long. The CDR3: CASSFGQETQYF. CDR3 in DNA: TGTGCCAGCAGCTTCGGCCAAGAGACCCAGTACTTC. Filled out from reference TRBV11-3 and TRBJ2-5, the complete variable domain reads EAGVVQSPRYKIIEKKQPVAFWCNPISGHNTLYWYLQNLGQGPELLIRYENEEAVDDSQLPKDRFSAERLKGVDSTLKIQPAELGDSAVYLCASSFGQETQYFGPGTRLLVL.

The chain couples TRBV11-2 to TRBJ2-2; no clear D. This CDR3 is 14 amino acids long. Per germline, CDR1 SGHAT and CDR2 FQNNGV. V was clipped by 0 bases and J by 4 bases, with 6 bases between them. DNA for the CDR3: TGTGCCAGCAGCTTAGAGCGGATCACCGGGGAGCTGTTTTTT. Amino acid sequence: CASSLERITGELFF. Based on the CDR3 plus reference TRBV11-2 and TRBJ2-2, the full variable domain is EAGVAQSPRYKIIEKRQSVAFWCNPISGHATLYWYQQILGQGPKLLIQFQNNGVVDDSQLPKDRFSAERLKGVDSTLKIQPAKLEDSAVYLCASSLERITGELFFGEGSRLTVL.

The DNA for the CDR3 is TGTGCCTGGAGCCGGCCCGACAGGGACTATGGCTACACCTTC. Encoded protein: CAWSRPDRDYGYTF. V gene TRBV30 combines with J gene TRBJ1-2, with 7 bases lining up with TRBD1. The CDR3 covers 14 residues. The ends lost 3 bases at V and 3 bases at J; junction bases unmatched: 7. Per the germline V gene, CDR1 is GTSNPN and CDR2 is SVGIG (reference sequence).

The chain carries TRBV7-8 and TRBJ2-7; the match to TRBD1 covers 7 bases. J was trimmed by 2 bases and V by 5 bases; bases with no gene match: 15. Germline assignment: CDR1 SGHVS and CDR2 FQNEAQ. CDR3 length equals 17 residues. As DNA, the CDR3 is TGTGCCAGCAGCCAATCCAGGATTTGGGACAGAGCCTACGAGCAGTACTTC. It is translated as CASSQSRIWDRAYEQYF.

The V gene is TRBV15, the J gene TRBJ2-7; TRBD1 matches 8 bases. Trimming took 0 bases from V and 6 from J; bases not matched to a gene: 4. The length of the CDR3 is 14 residues. Germline-derived CDR1 and CDR2 are LNHNV and YYDKDF (reference sequence). CDR3 region: CATSREQGVGEQYV. In DNA form, the CDR3 reads TGTGCCACCAGCAGAGAACAGGGGGTAGGCGAGCAGTACGTC.

This clone was observed a single time. The J gene is TRBJ1-2, the V gene TRBV7-9; 8 nucleotides match TRBD1. Germline-derived CDR1 and CDR2 are SEHNR and FQNEAQ (reference sequence). V shed 5 bases, J shed 2 bases, and the junction held 7 bases outside the gene matches. The CDR3 is made up of 15 amino acids. CDR3 bases: TGTGCCAGCAGCCAGGGACAGGTGATAAACTATGGCTACACCTTC. It is translated as CASSQGQVINYGYTF.

This chain connects TRBV7-9 to TRBJ2-5; 10 bases line up with TRBD2. Germline CDR1 is SEHNR and CDR2 is FQNEAQ (reference sequence). V was clipped by 1 base and J by 3 bases; unmatched bases: 2. The CDR3 is 15 residues long. This CDR3 is CASSLVAGGEETQYF. CDR3 coding DNA: TGTGCCAGCAGCTTAGTAGCGGGGGGAGAAGAGACCCAGTACTTC.

This rearrangement joins TRBV19 to TRBJ2-3; 10 positions match TRBD1. Germline values: CDR1 LNHDA, CDR2 SQIVND (reference sequence). The CDR3 covers 14 residues. The V and J ends lost 10 bases and 1 base, in that order; junction bases with no gene match: 5. The CDR3 DNA reads as TGTGCCACCCTGGACAGGGGGGGCACAGATACGCAGTATTTT. Its protein product is CATLDRGGTDTQYF.

J is TRBJ1-2 and V is TRBV7-2; 12 positions agree with TRBD1. The V gene end was trimmed by 5 bases and the J gene end by 8 bases; junction bases not matched to a gene: 12. The CDR3 spans 16 residues. Germline V gene sequence: CDR1 SGHTA, CDR2 FQGNSA. Written as DNA, the CDR3 is TGTGCCAGCAGCGCCCGGCCGGGACAGGGGGCTGAGGGCTACACCTTC. It encodes CASSARPGQGAEGYTF.

The genes are TRBV19 and TRBJ2-6, with 7 bases identical to TRBD1. The length of the CDR3 is 20 residues. V gave up 3 bases and J gave up 2 bases; unmatched junction bases: 16. Looked up from germline, CDR1 is LNHDA and CDR2 is SQIVND (reference sequence). CDR3 sequence (DNA): TGTGCCAGTAGTATCCTATCGGACAGGCGGCTTAAGGCTGGGGCCAACGTCCTGACTTTC. This sequence encodes CASSILSDRRLKAGANVLTF.

The rearrangement links TRBV3-1 (or the pseudogene TRBV3-2) to TRBJ2-3; a weak D match, TRBD2 (5 bases). The CDR3 length is 15 residues. The ends were cut back, 1 base at V and 0 bases at J, with 8 bases in the middle. The germline CDR1 and CDR2 sequences are LGHDT and YNNKEL (reference sequence). CDR3 DNA sequence: TGTGCCAGCAGCCAAGTTGGGAGTAGCACAGATACGCAGTATTTT. This translates into CASSQVGSSTDTQYF.

The CDR3 bases are TGCGCCAGCACGAGCGGTCACACAGATACGCAGTATTTT. It specifies CASTSGHTDTQYF. The rearrangement uses TRBV10-1 and TRBJ2-3; D is perhaps TRBD2 (5 bases). CDR1 WNHNN and CDR2 SYGVQD come from the germline V gene (reference sequence). The ends were cut back, 7 bases at V and 2 bases at J, with 10 bases in the middle. The CDR3 spans 13 residues.

This clone was observed once. The rearrangement links TRBV5-1 to TRBJ2-1, with D tentatively TRBD2 (5 bases). Trimming removed 0 bases at V and 12 bases at J, with 19 bases between. From germline, CDR1 is SGHRS and CDR2 YFSETQ. The CDR3 has 15 residues. CDR3 sequence (DNA): TGCGCCAGCAGCTTGGGGACTGTACGGGCTTCGGGGCAGTTCTTC. It is translated as CASSLGTVRASGQFF.

This chain connects TRBV12-3 or TRBV12-4 to TRBJ1-1, with TRBD1 as a possible D gene (6 bases). The length of the CDR3 is 13 residues. The V and J ends lost 1 base and 4 bases respectively, with 7 bases between them. CDR3 bases: TGTGCCAGCAGTTTAGGAGGGGGCACTGAAGCTTTCTTT. It translates to CASSLGGGTEAFF.

V and J are TRBV4-3 and TRBJ2-1; D call uncertain. Per germline, CDR1 LGHNA and CDR2 YSLEER. This CDR3 has 14 amino acids. Trimming cost V 1 base and J 7 bases, with 11 bases left between them. The CDR3 region has the DNA TGCGCCAGCAGCCAAGGGCAGGAAATAAATGAGCAGTTCTTC. This sequence encodes CASSQGQEINEQFF.

The chain recombines TRBV28 with TRBJ2-5; D is possibly TRBD2 (5 bases). V lost 7 bases to trimming and J lost 4 bases, with 22 bases between them. The length of the CDR3 is 16 residues. Germline-derived CDR1 and CDR2 are MDHEN and SYDVKM. The CDR3 coding sequence is TGTGCCAGCACCCCTCCAAGACTGAGGGCGGGAGAGACCCAGTACTTC. Protein product: CASTPPRLRAGETQYF.

The chain carries TRBV4-1 and TRBJ2-7, with 11 positions matching TRBD1. Looked up from germline, CDR1 is MGHRA and CDR2 is YSYEKL. Trimming took 4 bases from V and 4 from J; bases not matched to a gene: 3. CDR3 length: 14 amino acids. CDR3 DNA sequence: TGCGCCAGCAGCCTGGACAGGGGGCTATACGAGCAGTACTTC. This translates into CASSLDRGLYEQYF.

This clone has a handful of counts. The V gene is TRBV4-3, the J gene TRBJ2-1, with D perhaps TRBD1 (5 bases). V lost 0 bases and J lost 0, with 9 bases in between. Germline CDR1 LGHNA, CDR2 YSLEER. The length of the CDR3 is 16 residues. Here the CDR3 reads CASSQDWGHSYNEQFF. The DNA for the CDR3 is TGCGCCAGCAGCCAAGATTGGGGCCACTCCTACAATGAGCAGTTCTTC.

This sequence joins TRBV9 and TRBJ1-1; TRBD1 aligns across 7 bases. J gave up 5 bases and V 0 bases, and 4 bases lay outside the gene matches. Germline V CDR1 and CDR2: SGDLS, YYNGEE. The CDR3 has 14 amino acids. The CDR3 DNA reads TGTGCCAGCAGCGTAGATCAGGGGGAGACTGAAGCTTTCTTT. Translating gives CASSVDQGETEAFF.

V and J are TRBV29-1 and TRBJ1-1; D might be TRBD1 (6 bases). Deletions cut 1 base from V and 1 base from J, with 10 bases between. CDR1 and CDR2 from the germline V gene are SQVTM and ANQGSEA. The CDR3 runs 14 residues. CDR3 sequence reads: CSVEGNRENTEAFF. The DNA of the CDR3 is TGCAGCGTTGAAGGGAACAGGGAGAACACTGAAGCTTTCTTT.

V and J are TRBV20-1 and TRBJ2-5; 9 bases map to TRBD2. This CDR3 region has 16 residues. The V gene end was trimmed by 3 bases and the J gene end by 2 bases; junction bases not matched to a gene: 10. CDR1 and CDR2 (germline): DFQATT, SNEGSKA (reference sequence). The CDR3 DNA sequence: TGCAGTGCTAGTGACTGGACTAGCGCCTATCAAGAGACCCAGTACTTC. Encoded protein: CSASDWTSAYQETQYF.

The chain has TRBV5-1 and TRBJ1-1, with TRBD1 matching over 12 bases. In germline, CDR1 is SGHRS, CDR2 YFSETQ. V lost 3 bases to trimming and J lost 1 base; unmatched junction nucleotides: 4. This CDR3 has 16 residues. In DNA form, the CDR3 reads TGCGCCAGCAGCTGGGGACAGGGGGCAGCGAACACTGAAGCTTTCTTT. This encodes CASSWGQGAANTEAFF.

The rearrangement uses TRBV2 and TRBJ1-4; TRBD1 might be the D (5 bases). Germline V gives CDR1 SNHLY, CDR2 FYNNEI. This CDR3 comprises 15 residues. The V and J ends lost 5 bases and 4 bases respectively, with 14 bases between them. In DNA form, the CDR3 reads TGTGCCAGCAGTCTAGACAGAAACCATAATGAAAAACTGTTTTTT. This encodes CASSLDRNHNEKLFF.

This chain uses TRBV10-1 with TRBJ1-2, with D possibly TRBD1 on 6 matching bases. Trimming stripped 2 bases from V and 2 bases from J, with 9 bases between. Germline lookup yields CDR1 WNHNN and CDR2 SYGVQD (reference sequence). This CDR3 is 14 amino acids long. CDR3 sequence (DNA): TGCGCCAGCAGTGAGCCACAGGGCAACTATGGCTACACCTTC. This gives the protein CASSEPQGNYGYTF.